These T cell receptor beta chains were read from a single sample in a study of Tregs in tolerant kidney transplant recipients. This table comes from immunoSEQ multiplex PCR, and its TCRdb copy is limited to in-frame clones, with some not included. The sample lists about 240,000 clones; roughly 84% were seen once. Sequences were obtained from CD4+ T cells from blood. Receptor source: a human donor in good health. Both conserved end residues are part of each CDR3. A D gene is named only where the DNA matches it firmly. Rows give clone size only sometimes, using once, few, many, or a class for an expanded clone.

.	TRBV27	.	TRBJ2-5	TGTGCCAGCAGTTTGGGGAAGACCCAGTACTTC	CASSLGKTQYF
.	TRBV14	TRBD1	TRBJ2-1	TGTGCCAGTAGAAGGACAGGACAGTACAATGAGCAGTTCTTC	CASRRTGQYNEQFF
.	TRBV10-1	.	TRBJ1-2	TGCGCCAGCAGCGATGGACATGGAGGCTACACCTTC	CASSDGHGGYTF
.	TRBV5-8	.	TRBJ2-1	TGTGCCAGCAGCTTGGCCAGGGTGCCTGCGAATGAGCAGTTCTTC	CASSLARVPANEQFF
few	TRBV7-9	.	TRBJ1-4	TGTGCCAGCAGCTTAGTGGGCAGGGCCAAGGAAAAACTGTTTTTT	CASSLVGRAKEKLFF
.	TRBV2	.	TRBJ2-7	TGTGCCAGCAGGGGGACGAGGGGCAGCTACGAGCAGTACTTC	CASRGTRGSYEQYF
once	TRBV2	.	TRBJ1-2	TGTGCCGGAAGCAACGAGGGAGTTGGTGGCTACACCTTC	CAGSNEGVGGYTF
few	TRBV6-5	.	TRBJ2-1	TGTGCCAGCACCGACCGGGGAAACAATGAGCAGTTCTTC	CASTDRGNNEQFF
.	TRBV29-1	TRBD2	TRBJ2-1	TGCAGCGTTGGGCAGCGGGAGGGCGGTGAGCAGTTCTTC	CSVGQREGGEQFF
few	TRBV11-2	.	TRBJ1-5	TGTGCCAGCAGCACCCGACCCAGCAATCAGCCCCAGCATTTT	CASSTRPSNQPQHF
.	TRBV27	.	TRBJ1-2	TGTGCCAGCAGTTTCAACGGACTAAACTATGGCTACACCTTC	CASSFNGLNYGYTF
.	TRBV7-9	.	TRBJ1-2	TGTGCCAGCAGCTTAGCGCTCGGGGATGGCTACACCTTC	CASSLALGDGYTF
.	TRBV11-2	.	TRBJ1-2	TGTGCCAGCAGCTCTACAGGGACCGCTAACTATGGCTACACCTTC	CASSSTGTANYGYTF
.	TRBV29-1	TRBD2	TRBJ2-1	TGCAGCGTTGGTCGTCCCTCTAGCGGGGGGGGACTTAGGAATGAGCAGTTCTTC	CSVGRPSSGGGLRNEQFF
.	TRBV29-1	.	TRBJ2-5	TGCAGCGTTCGCAGGACCATTTTCCAAGAGACCCAGTACTTC	CSVRRTIFQETQYF
.	TRBV19	TRBD2	TRBJ2-2	TGTGCCAGTAGTAACCCCCAGCGGGGGGGCAGGGAGCTGTTTTTT	CASSNPQRGGRELFF
.	TRBV6-5	.	TRBJ2-4	TGTGCCAGCAGTTACGGTCTAGGACCCGCCAAAAACATTCAGTACTTC	CASSYGLGPAKNIQYF
.	TRBV2	TRBD1	TRBJ2-2	TGTGCCACCACACAGGGGGCCACCGGGGAGCTGTTTTTT	CATTQGATGELFF
.	TRBV6-6	TRBD1	TRBJ1-1	TGTGCCAGCAGTTCCACAGGGGCCACTGAAGCTTTCTTT	CASSSTGATEAFF
once	TRBV18	TRBD1	TRBJ2-5	TGTGCCAGCTCACCATGGACCAGGGGGCGCGGGGAGACCCAGTACTTC	CASSPWTRGRGETQYF
.	TRBV5-1	.	TRBJ2-5	TGCGCCAGCAGCCCCCACGAGACAGCGGAGACCCAGTACTTC	CASSPHETAETQYF
.	TRBV7-8	.	TRBJ2-7	TGTGCCAGCAGCTCAGACAGGAGGAGGTCCTACGAGCAGTACTTC	CASSSDRRRSYEQYF
few	TRBV11-2	TRBD2	TRBJ2-5	TGTGCCAGCAGCCGACGGCGGGAGTCTGGAGAGACCCAGTACTTC	CASSRRRESGETQYF
.	TRBV18	TRBD1	TRBJ2-7	TGTGCCAGCTCACCCCAGGGACAGGGGACCTACGAGCAGTACTTC	CASSPQGQGTYEQYF
.	TRBV6-5	.	TRBJ1-2	TGTGCCAGCAGTCCCCAGGGCAGGGCGAAGAATGGCTACACCTTC	CASSPQGRAKNGYTF
.	TRBV2	.	TRBJ1-1	TGTGCCAGCAGTGATGAGCAGGGGAACACTGAAGCTTTCTTT	CASSDEQGNTEAFF
.	TRBV9	.	TRBJ2-5	TGTGCCAGCAACCCGGGGGAGGTCGGAGAGCAGTACTTC	CASNPGEVGEQYF
.	TRBV6-5	.	TRBJ2-7	TGTGCCAGCAATTCCATAAGGGGATCATACGAGCAGTACTTC	CASNSIRGSYEQYF
.	TRBV6-5	TRBD1	TRBJ1-3	TGTGCCAGCAGTTACCGGGACAGGGTGAACACCATATATTTT	CASSYRDRVNTIYF
.	TRBV6-6	TRBD2	TRBJ2-5	TGTGCCAGCAGCCCGCCGACTAGCGGGGGAGAGACCCAGTACTTC	CASSPPTSGGETQYF
.	TRBV29-1	.	TRBJ2-5	TGCAGCGAACAGGGATCTGGGGAGACCCAGTACTTC	CSEQGSGETQYF
.	TRBV4-1	TRBD2	TRBJ2-1	TGCGCCAGCAGCCAACGCGATTTAGCGGGGGGGCCCAATGAGCAGTTCTTC	CASSQRDLAGGPNEQFF
.	TRBV7-9	TRBD2	TRBJ2-3	TGTGCCAGCAGCTTAGCAGCGGGAGGCCGCACAGATACGCAGTATTTT	CASSLAAGGRTDTQYF
.	TRBV15	TRBD1	TRBJ1-2	TGTGCCACCAGCAGCGGGACAGGGGAAGGCTACACCTTC	CATSSGTGEGYTF
.	TRBV2	TRBD2	TRBJ2-5	TGTGCCAGCAGCCCGATGACTAGCGGGGGGGGAGAGACCCAGTACTTC	CASSPMTSGGGETQYF
.	TRBV15	TRBD1	TRBJ1-1	TGTGCCACCAGCAGAGGACAGGGAATCGACGAAGCTTTCTTT	CATSRGQGIDEAFF
.	TRBV11-2	.	TRBJ1-6	TGTGCCAGCAGCCCTCGCACCTATAATTCACCCCTCCACTTT	CASSPRTYNSPLHF
.	TRBV15	TRBD2	TRBJ2-5	TGTGCCACCAGCAGAGCACCAGCGGGAGGCCAAGAGACCCAGTACTTC	CATSRAPAGGQETQYF
.	TRBV5-1	.	TRBJ1-1	TGCGCCAGCAGCTTGGCCCTGGCGAACACTGAAGCTTTCTTT	CASSLALANTEAFF
.	TRBV4-1	.	TRBJ2-2	TGCGCCAGCAGCCAGGCGACGGCCCGGAACACCGGGGAGCTGTTTTTT	CASSQATARNTGELFF
.	TRBV12-5	.	TRBJ2-1	TGTGCTAGCACTAGCCTGGATGAGCAGTTCTTC	CASTSLDEQFF
.	TRBV29-1	TRBD2	TRBJ2-3	TGCAGCGTTGAACGGCTAGCGGTCACAGATACGCAGTATTTT	CSVERLAVTDTQYF
.	TRBV11-2	.	TRBJ1-4	TGTGCCAGCAGCTTTACTCATGGTGAAAAACTGTTTTTT	CASSFTHGEKLFF
few	TRBV10-3	.	TRBJ2-7	TGTGCCATCAGTGTGGGCGGAGCCTACGAGCAGTACTTC	CAISVGGAYEQYF
once	TRBV5-1	.	TRBJ1-2	TGCGCCAGCAGCTTGGACAGGCCGTCCTATGGCTACACCTTC	CASSLDRPSYGYTF
.	TRBV10-1	.	TRBJ2-4	TGCGCCAGCAGTGAGCAGGGAAGGGACATTCAGTACTTC	CASSEQGRDIQYF